A selection of T cell receptor beta chains follows, all from one sample in a study of blood T cell repertoires in COVID-19. The repertoire was sequenced with immunoSEQ multiplex PCR; TCRdb's copy has only in-frame clones and lacks some. The sample lists approximately 110,000 clones; 65% to 90% were seen once. Sequences were obtained from peripheral blood. The origin of the receptors is an elderly woman with active or convalescent COVID-19. CDR3s include the opening cysteine and the closing phenylalanine or tryptophan. The D gene is left open where the match is weak.

j_call v_call d_call cdr3_length cdr3_aa
TRBJ2-1 TRBV19 TRBD2 15 CASSAGTSGNNEQFF
TRBJ2-3 TRBV3-1/TRBV3-2 TRBD1 18 CASSPYLIRTGSTDTQYF
TRBJ2-7 TRBV5-1 . 13 CASSFGVAYEQYF
TRBJ2-1 TRBV30 . 11 CAWSVQFAQFF
TRBJ1-3 TRBV9 . 14 CASSVGGAGNTIYF
TRBJ1-6 TRBV19 TRBD1 12 CATRDSLNILHF
TRBJ2-5 TRBV11-2 . 13 CASSFSGGETQYF
TRBJ1-1 TRBV6-5 . 14 CASGEAGGPTEAFF
TRBJ1-1 TRBV28 . 13 CASIPPRGTEAFF
TRBJ2-1 TRBV15 . 15 CATSRDVVSYNEQFF
TRBJ2-3 TRBV5-1 . 15 CASSPKPISSDTQYF
TRBJ1-5 TRBV9 TRBD1 15 CASSVTGDLDQPQHF
TRBJ1-1 TRBV27 TRBD1 16 CASSRDRVGEGTEAFF
TRBJ2-1 TRBV2 TRBD2 14 CASSPGTSSHEQFF
TRBJ1-6 TRBV7-9 TRBD1 16 CASSRSGDRVASPLHF
TRBJ2-1 TRBV9 . 14 CASSVQSQVSEQFF
TRBJ1-5 TRBV18 . 15 CASSPGFYSNQPQHF
TRBJ2-1 TRBV9 TRBD2 15 CASSGTSGRYHEQFF
TRBJ2-1 TRBV5-1 TRBD1 16 CASSYSTGQLTNEQFF
TRBJ2-5 TRBV5-4 TRBD2 16 CASSFLTSGKQETQYF
TRBJ1-2 TRBV2 . 13 CASRQTGYYGYTF
TRBJ2-1 TRBV3-1/TRBV3-2 . 12 CASSLQGNEQFF
TRBJ2-2 TRBV7-9 . 17 CASSSYGRRGYTGELFF
TRBJ2-1 TRBV5-1 . 16 CASSLRSAGQSGEQFF
TRBJ2-3 TRBV2 . 14 CASSPRLGGDTQYF
TRBJ1-5 TRBV6-4 . 14 CASSVEAGVQPQHF
TRBJ1-6 TRBV4-1 TRBD1 15 CASSQDGTGFSPLHF
TRBJ1-6 TRBV6-6 . 14 CASSYSPRNSPLHF
TRBJ2-5 TRBV6-5 TRBD2 14 CASSGTSGMGTQYF
TRBJ1-4 TRBV5-1 TRBD1 16 CASSPGSGQRNEKLFF
TRBJ1-2 TRBV6-5 . 13 CASSHGAEYGYTF
TRBJ2-3 TRBV7-8 TRBD2 16 CASSPLAGVRSDTQYF
TRBJ1-1 TRBV5-1 . 12 CASSDTGTEAFF
TRBJ1-4 TRBV6-6 TRBD1 15 CASSSPRTGREKLFF
TRBJ1-1 TRBV3-1/TRBV3-2 TRBD1 16 CASSHGQESMNTEAFF
TRBJ2-2 TRBV9 . 15 CASSVVGANTGELFF
TRBJ2-1 TRBV4-2 . 13 CASSQASYNEQFF
TRBJ2-7 TRBV5-1 . 13 CASSLDRAYEQYF
TRBJ2-1 TRBV5-4 TRBD2 16 CASSLGTSGSRNEQFF
TRBJ2-1 TRBV11-3 TRBD2 14 CASSWRGAGNEQFF
TRBJ2-5 TRBV28 . 13 CASSLNPVETQYF
TRBJ2-7 TRBV30 TRBD1 13 CAWSRQGASLQYF
TRBJ1-1 TRBV5-1 . 13 CASSGGERTEAFF
TRBJ2-5 TRBV4-2 TRBD2 17 CASSPETTSGRQETQYF
TRBJ2-7 TRBV28 . 16 CASSSPRLVSGYEQYF
TRBJ2-1 TRBV27 TRBD2 16 CASSSGLAGAYNEQFF
TRBJ2-1 TRBV6-5 TRBD2 16 CASSYSRLAAYNEQFF
TRBJ2-1 TRBV3-1/TRBV3-2 . 17 CASSQESPASSYNEQFF
TRBJ2-1 TRBV7-6 TRBD2 16 CASSLEASGNRNEQFF
TRBJ1-4 TRBV3-1/TRBV3-2 . 16 CASSPDRGVSNEKLFF
TRBJ2-5 TRBV5-1 TRBD1 13 CASYDRVGETQYF
TRBJ1-5 TRBV28 TRBD1 13 CASSGTGSQPQHF
TRBJ2-3 TRBV7-6 . 15 CASSLRTALWDTQYF
TRBJ2-1 TRBV7-6 TRBD2 17 CASSPLGSGSPYNEQFF